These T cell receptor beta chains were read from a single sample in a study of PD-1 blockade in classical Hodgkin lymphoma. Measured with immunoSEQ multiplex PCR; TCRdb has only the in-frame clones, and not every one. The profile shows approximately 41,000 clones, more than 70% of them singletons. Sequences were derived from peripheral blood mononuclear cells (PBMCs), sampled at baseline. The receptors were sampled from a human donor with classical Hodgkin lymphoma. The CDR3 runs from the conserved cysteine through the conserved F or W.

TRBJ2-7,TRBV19,CASSRSADGEQYF
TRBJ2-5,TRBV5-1,CASSSRLAGAPGTQYF
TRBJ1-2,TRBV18,CASSPYEGGVYGYTF
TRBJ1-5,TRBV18,CASSPVRDRPQHF
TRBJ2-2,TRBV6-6,CASTTTGELFF
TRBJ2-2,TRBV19,CASGTYRVELFF
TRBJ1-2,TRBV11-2,CASSSNPTGSRDGYTF
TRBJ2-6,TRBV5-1,CASSLNQEANVLTF
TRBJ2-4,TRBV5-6,CASSYSTGYENIQYF
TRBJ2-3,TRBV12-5,CASGLQGPDTQYF
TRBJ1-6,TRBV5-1,CASSPGGYSPLHF
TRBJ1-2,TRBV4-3,CASSSGDTLYYGYTF
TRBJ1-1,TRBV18,CASSPLTFRDTEAFF
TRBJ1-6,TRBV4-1,CASSQATGVLNDSPLHF
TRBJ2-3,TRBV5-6,CASSPGQWGDTQYF
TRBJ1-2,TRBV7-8,CASSPENPTRGYTF
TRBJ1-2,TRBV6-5,CASSYSFGGRYGYTF
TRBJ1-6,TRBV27,CASSRQGWGSPLHF
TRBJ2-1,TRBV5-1,CASSPRVSERYNEQFF
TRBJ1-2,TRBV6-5,CASRPGQGVYGYTF
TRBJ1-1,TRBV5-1,CASSLAYTLQGTEAFF
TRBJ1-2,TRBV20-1,CSARAETLTSF
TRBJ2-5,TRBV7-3,CASSFEGGQAETQYF
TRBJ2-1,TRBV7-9,CASSLGQGLNEQFF
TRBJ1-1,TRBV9,CASSLLRGVGTTMRDTEAFF
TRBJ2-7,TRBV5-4,CASSFQGGPYEQYF
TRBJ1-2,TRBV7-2,CASSHPTGGSGYTF
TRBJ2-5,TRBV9,CASSQAGAQETQYF
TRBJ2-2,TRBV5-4,CASSLNTEELFF
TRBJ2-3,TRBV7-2,CASSLGSPTDTQYF
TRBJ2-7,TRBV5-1,CASRQGTGSEQYF
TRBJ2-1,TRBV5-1,CASSLVQGRNEQFF
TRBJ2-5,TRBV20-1,CSAGVLPQYF
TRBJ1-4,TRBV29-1,CSVAQGKEKLFF
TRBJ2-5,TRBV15,CATSRALTGAGETQYF
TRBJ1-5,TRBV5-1,CASSPGAGAGEPQHF
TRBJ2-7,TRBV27,CASSPTGGLYEQYF
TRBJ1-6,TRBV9,CASSGDRKADNSPLHF
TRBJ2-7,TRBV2,CASRWTGVNEQYF
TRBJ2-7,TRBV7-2,CASSFLYEQYF
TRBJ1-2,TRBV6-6,CASSYDRANYGYTF
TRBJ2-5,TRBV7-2,CASSKGLSSETQYF
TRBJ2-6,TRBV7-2,CASSLAGANVLTF
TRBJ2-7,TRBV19,CASSMYLVDYSYEQYF
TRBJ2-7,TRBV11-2,CASSLEQVNYEQYF
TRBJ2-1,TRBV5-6,CASSLALPSGGEQFF
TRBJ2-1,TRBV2,CAGQGYNEQFF
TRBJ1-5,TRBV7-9,CASSPLGQADQPQHF
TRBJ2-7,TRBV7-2,CASSLVGRGPSYEQYF